These T cell receptor beta chains were read from a single sample in a study of blood T cell repertoires in COVID-19. Produced via immunoSEQ multiplex PCR; TCRdb's table is partial and in-frame only. The profile shows 25,000 to 30,000 clones, about 89% of them singletons. Sequenced input: peripheral blood. The receptors derive from a human donor in a cohort sampled during active COVID-19. Each CDR3 is given with its conserved first and last residue. Fields, in order: J gene, V gene, D gene, clone size, CDR3 DNA, CDR3 protein. A D gene is named only where the DNA matches it firmly. The size of a clone is reported for some rows only, either as once, few or many, or as a class for expanded clones.

TRBJ2-5,TRBV28,NA,NA,TGTGCCAGCAGTTTCCGAGCGGTGAAAGAGACCCAGTACTTC,CASSFRAVKETQYF
TRBJ2-3,TRBV7-2,NA,NA,TGTGCCAGCAGCCTACTCACAGATACGCAGTATTTT,CASSLLTDTQYF
TRBJ2-1,TRBV9,TRBD2,NA,TGTGCCAGCAGCCCACCCCGGCCGGGACTAACCAATGAGCAGTTCTTC,CASSPPRPGLTNEQFF
TRBJ2-7,TRBV5-6,NA,NA,TGTGCCAGCAGCTCGCAGGACAGATACTACGAGCAGTACTTC,CASSSQDRYYEQYF
TRBJ1-2,TRBV4-1,TRBD1,NA,TGCGCCAGCAGCCAAGGGACAGGAGTAAACTATGGCTACACCTTC,CASSQGTGVNYGYTF
TRBJ1-6,TRBV19,NA,NA,TGTGCCATCTTGGAGGAGGCGAGTAATTCACCCCTCCACTTT,CAILEEASNSPLHF
TRBJ2-3,TRBV10-3,TRBD1,NA,TGTGCCATCAAGGACAGGGGAAACGCAGATACGCAGTATTTT,CAIKDRGNADTQYF
TRBJ1-4,TRBV10-1,NA,NA,TGCGCCAGCAGTGAGTCTGGCAGTACTAATGAAAAACTGTTTTTT,CASSESGSTNEKLFF
TRBJ1-5,TRBV27,NA,NA,TGTGCCAGCAGTCCAATGGGGCCTGATCAGCCCCAGCATTTT,CASSPMGPDQPQHF
TRBJ1-2,TRBV6-5,NA,NA,TGTGCCAGCAGTCCAAACTCTAACTATGGCTACACCTTC,CASSPNSNYGYTF
TRBJ2-7,TRBV28,TRBD2,NA,TGTGCCAGCACCCCCATTATAGCGGGGGGTTCCTACGAGCAGTACTTC,CASTPIIAGGSYEQYF
TRBJ1-2,TRBV9,NA,NA,TGTGCCAGCAGGGAGGACGGGGTGGCCTATGGCTACACCTTC,CASREDGVAYGYTF
TRBJ2-7,TRBV11-2,TRBD2,NA,TGTGCCAGCAGCTTAGAGAGCGGGGGGAGCTACGAGCAGTACTTC,CASSLESGGSYEQYF
TRBJ2-1,TRBV28,TRBD2,NA,TGTGCCAGCAGTTCGGCTAGCGGGGGGGCTGGGTCCTACAATGAGCAGTTCTTC,CASSSASGGAGSYNEQFF
TRBJ2-7,TRBV4-3,NA,few,TGCGCCAGCAGCCGCGGACAGGGAGGGGGCTACGAGCAGTACTTC,CASSRGQGGGYEQYF
TRBJ1-2,TRBV25-1,NA,NA,TGTGCCAGCAGTGGTAACAGGGAGGGCTACACCTTC,CASSGNREGYTF
TRBJ1-5,TRBV11-2,NA,NA,TGTGCCAGCAGCTTAGGTTCCTACGAGGGCAATCAGCCCCAGCATTTT,CASSLGSYEGNQPQHF
TRBJ2-5,TRBV5-1,TRBD2,NA,TGCGCCAGCAGCTTGGAGCGGGGTCCCCGATACTTC,CASSLERGPRYF
TRBJ2-7,TRBV4-1,TRBD2,NA,TGCGCCAGCAGCCAAGAGTTTCCTAGCGGGGGGAAAGAGCAGTACTTC,CASSQEFPSGGKEQYF
TRBJ1-1,TRBV7-3,TRBD1,NA,TGTGCCAGCAGCCCGACCGGGACAGGGGACACTGAAGCTTTCTTT,CASSPTGTGDTEAFF
TRBJ1-3,TRBV6-5,NA,NA,TGTGCCAGCAGACCCACATTCTCTGGAAACACCATATATTTT,CASRPTFSGNTIYF
TRBJ1-2,TRBV6-5,TRBD1,NA,TGTGCCAGCAGTTATATCCGTACAGGGGGAGGCTATGGCTACACCTTC,CASSYIRTGGGYGYTF
TRBJ1-6,TRBV6-2/TRBV6-3,NA,NA,TGTGCCAGCAGTTCATGGGCACTCAATTCACCCCTCCACTTT,CASSSWALNSPLHF
TRBJ1-6,TRBV25-1,TRBD1,NA,TGTGCCAGCGGGAGGACAGGCCATAATTCACCCCTCCACTTT,CASGRTGHNSPLHF
TRBJ2-1,TRBV7-8,TRBD2,NA,TGTGCCAGCAGCTCTCCCAGGACTAGCGGGGGGCCTAACGATGAGCAGTTCTTC,CASSSPRTSGGPNDEQFF
TRBJ2-1,TRBV2,TRBD1,NA,TGTGCCAGCGGGACAGAATACAATGAGCAGTTCTTC,CASGTEYNEQFF
TRBJ1-5,TRBV2,NA,few,TGTGCCAGCGTGTACAGGGAGGGACAGCCCCAGCATTTT,CASVYREGQPQHF